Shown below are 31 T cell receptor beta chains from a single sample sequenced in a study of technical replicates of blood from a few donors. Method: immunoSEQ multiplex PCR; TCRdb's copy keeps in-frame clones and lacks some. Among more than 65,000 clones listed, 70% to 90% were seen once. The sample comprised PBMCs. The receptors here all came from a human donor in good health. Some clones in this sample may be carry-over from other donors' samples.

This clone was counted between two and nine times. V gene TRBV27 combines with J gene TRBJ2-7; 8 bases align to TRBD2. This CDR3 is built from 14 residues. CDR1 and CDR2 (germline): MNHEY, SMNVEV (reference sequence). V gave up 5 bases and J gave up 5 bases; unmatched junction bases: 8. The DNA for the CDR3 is TGTGCCAGCAGTCCTGGACTAGCCCGCAACGAGCAGTACTTC. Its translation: CASSPGLARNEQYF.

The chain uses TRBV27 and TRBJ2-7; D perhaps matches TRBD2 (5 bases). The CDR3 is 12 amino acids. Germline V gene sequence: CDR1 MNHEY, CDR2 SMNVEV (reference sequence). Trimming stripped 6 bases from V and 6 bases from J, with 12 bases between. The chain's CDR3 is CASSGLSGEQYF. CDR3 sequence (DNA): TGTGCCAGCAGCGGACTGTCTGGCGAGCAGTACTTC.

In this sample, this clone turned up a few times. CDR3 in amino acids: CAWIEAVDTEAFF. In DNA form, the CDR3 reads TGTGCCTGGATAGAGGCAGTGGACACTGAAGCTTTCTTT. The rearrangement joins TRBV30 to TRBJ1-1; no reliable D call. Per germline, CDR1 GTSNPN and CDR2 SVGIG (reference sequence). The germline V and J ends were trimmed by 4 bases and 3 bases, with 12 bases remaining between them. The CDR3 extends over 13 amino acids. The complete variable domain, with remaining parts taken from reference TRBV30 and TRBJ1-1, reads SQTIHQWPATLVQPVGSPLSLECTVEGTSNPNLYWYRQAAGRGLQLLFYSVGIGQISSEVPQNLSASRPQDRQFILSSKKLLLSDSGFYLCAWIEAVDTEAFFGQGTRLTVV.

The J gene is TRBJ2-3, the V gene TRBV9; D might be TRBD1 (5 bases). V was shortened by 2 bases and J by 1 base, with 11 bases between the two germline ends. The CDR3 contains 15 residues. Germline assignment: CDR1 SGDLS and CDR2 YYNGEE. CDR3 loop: CASSVDAGRTDTQYF. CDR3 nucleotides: TGTGCCAGCAGCGTGGACGCAGGGCGCACAGATACGCAGTATTTT.

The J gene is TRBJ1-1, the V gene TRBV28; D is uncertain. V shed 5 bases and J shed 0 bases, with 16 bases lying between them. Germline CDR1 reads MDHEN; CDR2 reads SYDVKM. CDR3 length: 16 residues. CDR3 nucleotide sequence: TGTGCCAGCAGTATTATCGGTCTGGGCATGAACACTGAAGCTTTCTTT. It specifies CASSIIGLGMNTEAFF.

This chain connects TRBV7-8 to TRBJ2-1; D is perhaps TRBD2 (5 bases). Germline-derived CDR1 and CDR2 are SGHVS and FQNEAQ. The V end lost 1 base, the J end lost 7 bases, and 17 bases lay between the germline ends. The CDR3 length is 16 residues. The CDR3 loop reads CASSLGRTWGMNEQFF. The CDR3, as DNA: TGTGCCAGCAGCTTAGGGAGGACCTGGGGTATGAATGAGCAGTTCTTC.

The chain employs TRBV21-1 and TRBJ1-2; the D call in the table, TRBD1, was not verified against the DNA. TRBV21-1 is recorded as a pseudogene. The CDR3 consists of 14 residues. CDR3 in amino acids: CASSIHRGRYGYTF. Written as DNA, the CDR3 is TGTGCCAGCAGCATCCACAGGGGGCGCTATGGCTACACCTTC.

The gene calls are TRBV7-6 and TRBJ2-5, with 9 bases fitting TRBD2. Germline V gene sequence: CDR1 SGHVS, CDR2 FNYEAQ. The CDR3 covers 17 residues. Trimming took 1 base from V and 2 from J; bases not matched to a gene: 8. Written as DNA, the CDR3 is TGTGCCAGCAGCTTAGGCCCGCCGCGGGGGGGTCAAGAGACCCAGTACTTC. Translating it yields CASSLGPPRGGQETQYF.

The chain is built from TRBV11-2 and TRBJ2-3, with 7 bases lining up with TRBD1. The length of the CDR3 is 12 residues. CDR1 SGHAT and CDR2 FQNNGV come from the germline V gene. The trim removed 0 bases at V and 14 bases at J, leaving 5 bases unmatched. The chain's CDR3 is CASSLDGTAPYF. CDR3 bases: TGTGCCAGCAGCTTAGACGGGACAGCCCCGTATTTT.

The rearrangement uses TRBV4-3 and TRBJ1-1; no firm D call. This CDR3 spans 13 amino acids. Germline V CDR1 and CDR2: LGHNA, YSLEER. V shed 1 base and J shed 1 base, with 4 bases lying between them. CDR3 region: CASSQGGNTEAFF. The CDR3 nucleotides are TGCGCCAGCAGCCAAGGAGGGAACACTGAAGCTTTCTTT.

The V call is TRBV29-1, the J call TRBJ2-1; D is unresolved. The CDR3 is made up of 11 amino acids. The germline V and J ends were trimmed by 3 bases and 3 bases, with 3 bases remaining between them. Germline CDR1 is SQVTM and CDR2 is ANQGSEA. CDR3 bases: TGCAGCGTTGACAGCTACAATGAGCAGTTCTTC. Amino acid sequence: CSVDSYNEQFF.

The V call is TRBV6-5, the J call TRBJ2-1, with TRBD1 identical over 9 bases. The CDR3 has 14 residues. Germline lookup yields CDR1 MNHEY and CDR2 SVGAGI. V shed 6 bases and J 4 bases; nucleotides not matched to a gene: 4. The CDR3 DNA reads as TGTGCCAGCAGCCCCGGGACAGGGTACAATGAGCAGTTCTTC. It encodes CASSPGTGYNEQFF.

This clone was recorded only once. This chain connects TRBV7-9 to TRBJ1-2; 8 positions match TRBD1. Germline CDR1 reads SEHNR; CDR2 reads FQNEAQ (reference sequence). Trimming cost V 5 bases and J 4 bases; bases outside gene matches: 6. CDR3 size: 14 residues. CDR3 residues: CASSPTGVAYGYTF. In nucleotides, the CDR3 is TGTGCCAGCAGCCCGACAGGGGTTGCCTATGGCTACACCTTC.

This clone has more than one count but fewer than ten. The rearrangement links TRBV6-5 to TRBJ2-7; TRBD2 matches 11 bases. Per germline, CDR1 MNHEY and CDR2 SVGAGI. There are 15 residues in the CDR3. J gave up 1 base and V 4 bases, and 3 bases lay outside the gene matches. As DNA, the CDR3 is TGTGCCAGCAGTTTATCTAGCGGGGGGTCCTACGAGCAGTACTTC. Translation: CASSLSSGGSYEQYF.

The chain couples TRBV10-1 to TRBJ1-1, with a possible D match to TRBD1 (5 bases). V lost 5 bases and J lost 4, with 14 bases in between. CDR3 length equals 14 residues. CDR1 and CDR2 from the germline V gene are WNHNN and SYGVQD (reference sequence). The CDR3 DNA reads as TGCGCCAGCAGTCCTAACGGGGGGAGCACTGAAGCTTTCTTT. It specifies CASSPNGGSTEAFF.

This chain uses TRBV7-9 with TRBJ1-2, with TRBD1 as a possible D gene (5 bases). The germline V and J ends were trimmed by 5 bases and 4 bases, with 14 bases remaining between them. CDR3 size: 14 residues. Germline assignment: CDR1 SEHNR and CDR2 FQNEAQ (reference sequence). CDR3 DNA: TGTGCCAGCAGCCCAGACAGTGAGAGCTATGGCTACACCTTC. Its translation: CASSPDSESYGYTF.

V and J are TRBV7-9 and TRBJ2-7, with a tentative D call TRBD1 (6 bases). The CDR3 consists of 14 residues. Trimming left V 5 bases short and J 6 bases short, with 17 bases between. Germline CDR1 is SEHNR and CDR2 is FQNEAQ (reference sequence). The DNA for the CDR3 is TGTGCCAGCAGCCATCTACAAGGACAGTCCGAGCAGTACTTC. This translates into CASSHLQGQSEQYF.

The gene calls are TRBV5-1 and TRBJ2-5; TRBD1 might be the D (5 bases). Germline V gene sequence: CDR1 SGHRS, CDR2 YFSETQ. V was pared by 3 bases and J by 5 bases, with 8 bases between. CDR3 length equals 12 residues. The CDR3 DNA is TGCGCCAGCAGCTCAAAGGGGGAGACCCAGTACTTC. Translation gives CASSSKGETQYF.

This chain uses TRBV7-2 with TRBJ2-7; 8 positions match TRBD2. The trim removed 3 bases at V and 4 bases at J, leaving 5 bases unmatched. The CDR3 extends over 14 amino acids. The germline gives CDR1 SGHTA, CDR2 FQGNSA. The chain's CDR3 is CASSFYGRVYEQYF. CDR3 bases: TGTGCCAGCAGCTTTTACGGGAGGGTTTACGAGCAGTACTTC.

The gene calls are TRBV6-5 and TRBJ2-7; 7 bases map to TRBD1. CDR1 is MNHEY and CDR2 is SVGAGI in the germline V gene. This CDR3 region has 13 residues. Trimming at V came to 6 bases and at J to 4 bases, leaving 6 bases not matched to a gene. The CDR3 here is CASSYEGAYEQYF. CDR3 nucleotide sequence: TGTGCCAGCAGCTACGAGGGGGCTTACGAGCAGTACTTC.

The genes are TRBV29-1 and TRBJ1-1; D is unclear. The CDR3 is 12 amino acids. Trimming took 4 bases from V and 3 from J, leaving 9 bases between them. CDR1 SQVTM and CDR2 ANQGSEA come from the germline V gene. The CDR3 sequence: CSVARGDTEAFF. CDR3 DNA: TGCAGCGTTGCACGGGGTGACACTGAAGCTTTCTTT.

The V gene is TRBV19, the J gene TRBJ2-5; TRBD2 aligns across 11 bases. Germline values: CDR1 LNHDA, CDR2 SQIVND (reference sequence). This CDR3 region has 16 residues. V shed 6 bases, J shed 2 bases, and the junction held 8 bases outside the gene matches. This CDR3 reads CASSLRLAGLQETQYF. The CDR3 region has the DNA TGTGCCAGTAGCCTCAGACTAGCGGGGCTACAAGAGACCCAGTACTTC.

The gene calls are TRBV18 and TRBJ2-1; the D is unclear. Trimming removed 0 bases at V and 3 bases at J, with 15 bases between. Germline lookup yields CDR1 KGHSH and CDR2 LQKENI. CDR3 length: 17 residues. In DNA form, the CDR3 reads TGTGCCAGCTCACCACCTGTGCTAACTCCTCGCTACAATGAGCAGTTCTTC. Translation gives CASSPPVLTPRYNEQFF.

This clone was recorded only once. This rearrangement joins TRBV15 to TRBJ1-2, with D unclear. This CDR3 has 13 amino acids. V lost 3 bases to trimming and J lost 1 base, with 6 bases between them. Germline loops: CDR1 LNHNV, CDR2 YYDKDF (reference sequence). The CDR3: CATSSRYNYGYTF. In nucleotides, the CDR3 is TGTGCCACCAGCAGCAGATATAACTATGGCTACACCTTC.

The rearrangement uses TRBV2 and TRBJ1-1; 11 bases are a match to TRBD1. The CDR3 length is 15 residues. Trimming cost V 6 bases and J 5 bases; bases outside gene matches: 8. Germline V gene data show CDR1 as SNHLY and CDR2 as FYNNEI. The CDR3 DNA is TGTGCCAGCAGGTCCGGGACAGGGGGACGGACTGAAGCTTTCTTT. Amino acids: CASRSGTGGRTEAFF. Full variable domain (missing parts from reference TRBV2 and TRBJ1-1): EPEVTQTPSHQVTQMGQEVILRCVPISNHLYFYWYRQILGQKVEFLVSFYNNEISEKSEIFDDQFSVERPDGSNFTLKIRSTKLEDSAMYFCASRSGTGGRTEAFFGQGTRLTVV.

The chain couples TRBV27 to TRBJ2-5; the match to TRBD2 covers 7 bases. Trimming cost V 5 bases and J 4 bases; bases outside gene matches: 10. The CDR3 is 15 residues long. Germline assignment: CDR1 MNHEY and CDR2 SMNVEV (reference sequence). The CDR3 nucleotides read TGTGCCAGCAGTCACAACCTAGCGGTGGGAGAGACCCAGTACTTC. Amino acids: CASSHNLAVGETQYF.

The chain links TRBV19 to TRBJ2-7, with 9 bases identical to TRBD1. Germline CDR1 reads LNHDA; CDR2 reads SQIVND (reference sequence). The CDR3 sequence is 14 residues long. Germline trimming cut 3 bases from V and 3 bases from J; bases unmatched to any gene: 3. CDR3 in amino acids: CASSITGGNYEQYF. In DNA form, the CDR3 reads TGTGCCAGTAGTATTACAGGGGGCAACTACGAGCAGTACTTC.

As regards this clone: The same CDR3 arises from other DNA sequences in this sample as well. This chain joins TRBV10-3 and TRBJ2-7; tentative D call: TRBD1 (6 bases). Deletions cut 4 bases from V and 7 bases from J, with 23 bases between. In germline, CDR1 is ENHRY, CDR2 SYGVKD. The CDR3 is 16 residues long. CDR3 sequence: CAISARQVRRLREQYF. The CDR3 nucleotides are TGTGCCATCAGTGCCCGACAGGTTCGGAGACTTAGGGAGCAGTACTTC.

The CDR3 DNA sequence: TGTGCCAGCAGCAGACAGTCTACTACTCTTGGCTACACCTTC. Translating gives CASSRQSTTLGYTF. The gene calls are TRBV28 and TRBJ1-2; weak D call: TRBD1 (5 bases). From germline, CDR1 is MDHEN and CDR2 SYDVKM. This CDR3 has 14 amino acids. Trimming removed 6 bases from V and 7 bases from J, with 18 bases in between.

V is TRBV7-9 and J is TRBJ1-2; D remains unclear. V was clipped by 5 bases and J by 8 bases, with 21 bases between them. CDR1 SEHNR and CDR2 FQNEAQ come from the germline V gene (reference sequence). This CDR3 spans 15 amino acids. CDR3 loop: CASSSLGRGRYGYTF. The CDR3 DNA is TGTGCCAGCAGCAGCTTGGGTCGGGGAAGGTACGGCTACACCTTC.

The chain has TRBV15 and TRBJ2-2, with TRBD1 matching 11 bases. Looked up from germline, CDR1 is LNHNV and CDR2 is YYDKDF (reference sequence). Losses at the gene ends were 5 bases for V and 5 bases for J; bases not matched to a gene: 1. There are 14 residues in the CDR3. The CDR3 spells CATSGQGATGELFF. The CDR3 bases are TGTGCCACCAGCGGACAGGGGGCGACCGGGGAGCTGTTTTTT.